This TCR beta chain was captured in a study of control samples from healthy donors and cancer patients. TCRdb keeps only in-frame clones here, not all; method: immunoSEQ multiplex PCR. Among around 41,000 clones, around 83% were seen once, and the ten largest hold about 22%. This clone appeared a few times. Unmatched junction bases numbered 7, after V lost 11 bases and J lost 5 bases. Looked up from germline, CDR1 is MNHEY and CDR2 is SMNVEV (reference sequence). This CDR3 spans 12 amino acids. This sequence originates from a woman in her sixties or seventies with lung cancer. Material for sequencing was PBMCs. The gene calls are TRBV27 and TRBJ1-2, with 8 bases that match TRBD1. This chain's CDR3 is CAHPWDRYGYTF. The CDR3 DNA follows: TGTGCCCACCCCTGGGACAGGTATGGCTACACCTTC.